What follows is one T cell receptor beta chain and its context. Its matching antigen is unknown. Germline V gene lookup returns CDR1 MDHEN and CDR2 SYDVKM. The CDR3 sequence is 15 residues long. This record belongs to a study of cytomegalovirus exposure and HLA in healthy donors. The wider study: The same platform used for the roughly 600 first-cohort repertoires was also used for the 100 to 150 validation repertoires, as a later analysis reported. Study results and caveats: Researchers reported that a few CMV-associated chains were confirmed in vitro as CMV antigen-specific. The classifier, whose performance was assessed in both the original and validation cohorts, reportedly diagnosed cytomegalovirus status with high specificity and sensitivity.

The protocol was immunoSEQ multiplex PCR, while the TCRdb copy is restricted to in-frame clones and leaves out a portion. In the table there are 100,000 to 150,000 clones, about 90% of which are singletons. The rearrangement joins TRBV28 to TRBJ2-5, with 7 nucleotides matching TRBD1. The assigned J gene may be wrong: the sequence end matches TRBJ2-7 better. The sequencing input was PBMCs. The clonotype was recovered from a woman aged 18-30 years in good health and CMV-seronegative. CDR3 amino acids: CASEIARGRHYEQYF. In DNA form, the CDR3 reads TGTGCCAGCGAAATCGCGAGGGGGCGTCACTACGAGCAGTACTTC.